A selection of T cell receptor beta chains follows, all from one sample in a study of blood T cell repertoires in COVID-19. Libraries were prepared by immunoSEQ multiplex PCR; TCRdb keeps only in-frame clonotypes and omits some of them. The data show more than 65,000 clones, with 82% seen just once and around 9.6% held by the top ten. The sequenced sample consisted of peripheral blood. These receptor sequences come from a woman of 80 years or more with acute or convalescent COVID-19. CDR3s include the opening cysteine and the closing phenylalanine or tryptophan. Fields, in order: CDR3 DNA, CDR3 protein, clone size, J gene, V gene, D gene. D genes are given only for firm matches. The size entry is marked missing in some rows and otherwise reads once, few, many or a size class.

CDR3nt: TGTGCCAGCGCGGGGGGGATGGGGAATCAGCCCCAGCATTTT; CDR3aa: CASAGGMGNQPQHF; abundance: -; j_gene: TRBJ1-5; v_gene: TRBV6-6; d_gene: -
CDR3nt: TGTGCCAGCACAGGGGGGCAGGGGGGCAATGAGCAGTTCTTC; CDR3aa: CASTGGQGGNEQFF; abundance: -; j_gene: TRBJ2-1; v_gene: TRBV9; d_gene: -
CDR3nt: TGTGCTAGTCGACGGGACACAGACAATCAGCCCCAGCATTTT; CDR3aa: CASRRDTDNQPQHF; abundance: -; j_gene: TRBJ1-5; v_gene: TRBV12-5; d_gene: -
CDR3nt: TGTGCCAGCAGTCCTTGGAGGGGGCGCAGTACCGGGGAGCTGTTTTTT; CDR3aa: CASSPWRGRSTGELFF; abundance: -; j_gene: TRBJ2-2; v_gene: TRBV21-1; d_gene: -
CDR3nt: TGTGCTAGTGGCCCAAATTACACCGGGGAGCTGTTTTTT; CDR3aa: CASGPNYTGELFF; abundance: once; j_gene: TRBJ2-2; v_gene: TRBV12-5; d_gene: -
CDR3nt: TGTGCCAGCAGTTACGGAGGAGGAAACACCATATATTTT; CDR3aa: CASSYGGGNTIYF; abundance: -; j_gene: TRBJ1-3; v_gene: TRBV6-5; d_gene: -
CDR3nt: TGTGCCAGCAGGGTTAGGACATTTATGAACACTGAAGCTTTCTTT; CDR3aa: CASRVRTFMNTEAFF; abundance: -; j_gene: TRBJ1-1; v_gene: TRBV6-5; d_gene: -
CDR3nt: TGTGCCAGCAGCTTAATACAGGGGCCTTATAGCAATCAGCCCCAGCATTTT; CDR3aa: CASSLIQGPYSNQPQHF; abundance: few; j_gene: TRBJ1-5; v_gene: TRBV7-9; d_gene: TRBD1
CDR3nt: TGTGCCTGGAGTCCTATGGGACAGGCCGGGGGCTACACCTTC; CDR3aa: CAWSPMGQAGGYTF; abundance: -; j_gene: TRBJ1-2; v_gene: TRBV30; d_gene: TRBD1
CDR3nt: TGCGCCAGCAGTGAGTTGGCGGTGCCGGGAAACACCATATATTTT; CDR3aa: CASSELAVPGNTIYF; abundance: -; j_gene: TRBJ1-3; v_gene: TRBV10-1; d_gene: -
CDR3nt: TGTGCCAGTAGTATAGATCGCAGGGTAGCGAACACCGGGGAGCTGTTTTTT; CDR3aa: CASSIDRRVANTGELFF; abundance: -; j_gene: TRBJ2-2; v_gene: TRBV19; d_gene: -
CDR3nt: TGTGCCAGCAGCGTAGGGAGTGAGGATAGTGGCTACACCTTC; CDR3aa: CASSVGSEDSGYTF; abundance: -; j_gene: TRBJ1-2; v_gene: TRBV9; d_gene: -
CDR3nt: TGTGCCAGCAGCTTTAATCAGGGTTCCTACGAGCAGTACTTC; CDR3aa: CASSFNQGSYEQYF; abundance: -; j_gene: TRBJ2-7; v_gene: TRBV7-8; d_gene: -
CDR3nt: TGTGCCAGTAGTATCACAGGAGCGTCCTATGGCTACACCTTC; CDR3aa: CASSITGASYGYTF; abundance: once; j_gene: TRBJ1-2; v_gene: TRBV19; d_gene: -
CDR3nt: TGTGCCAGCAGCCCGACAGACAGGGTAGGTTTTCTCGGCAATCAGCCCCAGCATTTT; CDR3aa: CASSPTDRVGFLGNQPQHF; abundance: -; j_gene: TRBJ1-5; v_gene: TRBV16; d_gene: TRBD1
CDR3nt: TGCGCCAGCAGCTTCCGGGGAGGTGAGACCCAGTACTTC; CDR3aa: CASSFRGGETQYF; abundance: -; j_gene: TRBJ2-5; v_gene: TRBV5-1; d_gene: -
CDR3nt: TGTGCCAGCAGCTACAACAGGGGAACGGCCAATGAGCAGTTCTTC; CDR3aa: CASSYNRGTANEQFF; abundance: -; j_gene: TRBJ2-1; v_gene: TRBV7-8; d_gene: TRBD1
CDR3nt: TGTGCCAGTAGTAGCTTGGCAGGGCCCTACGAGCAGTACTTC; CDR3aa: CASSSLAGPYEQYF; abundance: -; j_gene: TRBJ2-7; v_gene: TRBV19; d_gene: -
CDR3nt: TGTGCCACCAGCCCTCTCTTACAGGGGGCAAGGACAGATACGCAGTATTTT; CDR3aa: CATSPLLQGARTDTQYF; abundance: -; j_gene: TRBJ2-3; v_gene: TRBV15; d_gene: TRBD1
CDR3nt: TGTGCCAGCAGTTACTATCCGAGACTAGCGACAGAGACCCAGTACTTC; CDR3aa: CASSYYPRLATETQYF; abundance: -; j_gene: TRBJ2-5; v_gene: TRBV6-5; d_gene: TRBD2
CDR3nt: TGTGCCAGCAGTGAAGCCGACAGAAACGGGGGCTACACCTTC; CDR3aa: CASSEADRNGGYTF; abundance: once; j_gene: TRBJ1-2; v_gene: TRBV6-1; d_gene: -
CDR3nt: TGTGCCAGTGGTCGAGGAAGTAATTCACCCCTCCACTTT; CDR3aa: CASGRGSNSPLHF; abundance: few; j_gene: TRBJ1-6; v_gene: TRBV19; d_gene: -
CDR3nt: TGTGCCAGCACTCACGGACAGGGTTCCCTCTCTGGGGCCAACGTCCTGACTTTC; CDR3aa: CASTHGQGSLSGANVLTF; abundance: -; j_gene: TRBJ2-6; v_gene: TRBV25-1; d_gene: TRBD1
CDR3nt: TGTGCCAGCAGTTTAGGACAGGCCGGGGGTGGCTACACCTTC; CDR3aa: CASSLGQAGGGYTF; abundance: once; j_gene: TRBJ1-2; v_gene: TRBV6-5; d_gene: TRBD1
CDR3nt: TGTGCCAGCAGCTTCGGGACTAGCACAGATACGCAGTATTTT; CDR3aa: CASSFGTSTDTQYF; abundance: once; j_gene: TRBJ2-3; v_gene: TRBV6-1; d_gene: -
CDR3nt: TGCAGTGCCAGTCCGATCGGGACAGGGCGAACTTATAGCAATCAGCCCCAGCATTTT; CDR3aa: CSASPIGTGRTYSNQPQHF; abundance: -; j_gene: TRBJ1-5; v_gene: TRBV20-1; d_gene: TRBD1
CDR3nt: TGTGCCAGCAGCTTAGTGGGGCTAGCGGGGGGCCGAGAGACCCAGTACTTC; CDR3aa: CASSLVGLAGGRETQYF; abundance: once; j_gene: TRBJ2-5; v_gene: TRBV7-2; d_gene: TRBD2
CDR3nt: TGTGCCAGCCGTAGACCGGGACGGGGGGGAGAGCAGTACTTC; CDR3aa: CASRRPGRGGEQYF; abundance: -; j_gene: TRBJ2-7; v_gene: TRBV28; d_gene: TRBD2
CDR3nt: TGCGCCAGCAGCTACGGACAGGGCACCGGGAACACCATATATTTT; CDR3aa: CASSYGQGTGNTIYF; abundance: -; j_gene: TRBJ1-3; v_gene: TRBV5-1; d_gene: TRBD1
CDR3nt: TGTGCCAGCAGCTTAACGGGACAGCCCACCGGGGAGCTGTTTTTT; CDR3aa: CASSLTGQPTGELFF; abundance: medium-sized; j_gene: TRBJ2-2; v_gene: TRBV7-3; d_gene: TRBD1
CDR3nt: TGCGCCAGCAGCTTGGAAGGGGTATTGAACACCGGGGAGCTGTTTTTT; CDR3aa: CASSLEGVLNTGELFF; abundance: -; j_gene: TRBJ2-2; v_gene: TRBV5-1; d_gene: -
CDR3nt: TGTGCCAGCAGCTTAGACCAGGGGGTTCAATACGAGCAGTACTTC; CDR3aa: CASSLDQGVQYEQYF; abundance: -; j_gene: TRBJ2-7; v_gene: TRBV7-2; d_gene: TRBD1
CDR3nt: TGCGCCAGTAAACCGGGACAGGGATTCAATGAGCAGTTCTTC; CDR3aa: CASKPGQGFNEQFF; abundance: -; j_gene: TRBJ2-1; v_gene: TRBV5-1; d_gene: TRBD1
CDR3nt: TGCGCCAGCCCCTACCTCCGGGCAGGGGGCGCGAGCAATCAGCCCCAGCATTTT; CDR3aa: CASPYLRAGGASNQPQHF; abundance: few; j_gene: TRBJ1-5; v_gene: TRBV5-1; d_gene: TRBD1
CDR3nt: TGTGCCAGCAATCTAGCGGGGGATACCTACGAGCAGTACTTC; CDR3aa: CASNLAGDTYEQYF; abundance: -; j_gene: TRBJ2-7; v_gene: TRBV6-5; d_gene: TRBD2
CDR3nt: TGCGCCAGCAGCTTGTCTGGGGGGAGCACAGATACGCAGTATTTT; CDR3aa: CASSLSGGSTDTQYF; abundance: -; j_gene: TRBJ2-3; v_gene: TRBV5-1; d_gene: -
CDR3nt: TGTGCCAGCAGCTTAGCCGTACTTTCTACCACAGATACGCAGTATTTT; CDR3aa: CASSLAVLSTTDTQYF; abundance: -; j_gene: TRBJ2-3; v_gene: TRBV7-6; d_gene: -
CDR3nt: TGCAGCGTAGCCCGGGGAGGGAACACTGAAGCTTTCTTT; CDR3aa: CSVARGGNTEAFF; abundance: -; j_gene: TRBJ1-1; v_gene: TRBV29-1; d_gene: -
CDR3nt: TGTGCCAGCAGCCCAACAGCGGGGGGGGCGGGCGAAAAACTGTTTTTT; CDR3aa: CASSPTAGGAGEKLFF; abundance: once; j_gene: TRBJ1-4; v_gene: TRBV3-1/TRBV3-2; d_gene: -
CDR3nt: TGTGCCAGCAGCGTAGGTAGTGACTATGGCTACACCTTC; CDR3aa: CASSVGSDYGYTF; abundance: -; j_gene: TRBJ1-2; v_gene: TRBV9; d_gene: -
CDR3nt: TGTGCCAGCAGTTCCCCAGTTTACGGGAGCACTGAAGCTTTCTTT; CDR3aa: CASSSPVYGSTEAFF; abundance: -; j_gene: TRBJ1-1; v_gene: TRBV27; d_gene: -
CDR3nt: TGTGCCAGCAGATCCCCGCTAGCGGGGGGACCCTACGAGCAGTACTTC; CDR3aa: CASRSPLAGGPYEQYF; abundance: -; j_gene: TRBJ2-7; v_gene: TRBV6-6; d_gene: TRBD2
CDR3nt: TGCGCCAGCAGCCTCGGACAGGGAGGCACCTACGAGCAGTACTTC; CDR3aa: CASSLGQGGTYEQYF; abundance: -; j_gene: TRBJ2-7; v_gene: TRBV5-1; d_gene: TRBD1
CDR3nt: TGTGCCTGGAGATCTCAGGGCGGGGGCACTGAAGCTTTCTTT; CDR3aa: CAWRSQGGGTEAFF; abundance: -; j_gene: TRBJ1-1; v_gene: TRBV30; d_gene: -
CDR3nt: TGTGCCAGTAGTATGAGGTTGGGACAGGGATCGTCTTATGGCTACACCTTC; CDR3aa: CASSMRLGQGSSYGYTF; abundance: -; j_gene: TRBJ1-2; v_gene: TRBV19; d_gene: TRBD1
CDR3nt: TGCGCCAGCAGCTTGGGGGACAGGCCGTACCAAGAGACCCAGTACTTC; CDR3aa: CASSLGDRPYQETQYF; abundance: -; j_gene: TRBJ2-5; v_gene: TRBV5-1; d_gene: TRBD1
CDR3nt: TGTGCCAGTAAACAGGGGTACCTCCGAGATACGCAGTATTTT; CDR3aa: CASKQGYLRDTQYF; abundance: -; j_gene: TRBJ2-3; v_gene: TRBV19; d_gene: TRBD1
CDR3nt: TGTGCCAGCAGCCCCTCCGGGACAGGTGTTCAGCCCCAGCATTTT; CDR3aa: CASSPSGTGVQPQHF; abundance: -; j_gene: TRBJ1-5; v_gene: TRBV6-5; d_gene: TRBD1
CDR3nt: TGTGCCAGCAGCCCGGACGGGGATTATGGCTACACCTTC; CDR3aa: CASSPDGDYGYTF; abundance: -; j_gene: TRBJ1-2; v_gene: TRBV5-4; d_gene: -
CDR3nt: TGCGCCAGCAGCCAAGATCCGACAGGCGGTGAAGCTTTCTTT; CDR3aa: CASSQDPTGGEAFF; abundance: -; j_gene: TRBJ1-1; v_gene: TRBV4-1; d_gene: -
CDR3nt: TGTGCCAGCAGCGTAGAGGGGGTTAGCACAGATACGCAGTATTTT; CDR3aa: CASSVEGVSTDTQYF; abundance: once; j_gene: TRBJ2-3; v_gene: TRBV9; d_gene: -
CDR3nt: TGCGCCAGCAGCTTGGGAAGGGAGCCCGGGGCCAACGTCCTGACTTTC; CDR3aa: CASSLGREPGANVLTF; abundance: -; j_gene: TRBJ2-6; v_gene: TRBV5-1; d_gene: -
CDR3nt: TGTGCCAGCAAAAAAAGCGGGGGCCTCTCCTACGAGCAGTACTTC; CDR3aa: CASKKSGGLSYEQYF; abundance: -; j_gene: TRBJ2-7; v_gene: TRBV5-6; d_gene: TRBD2
CDR3nt: TGTGCCAGCAGACTAGGAGGGGCCTATAATTCACCCCTCCACTTT; CDR3aa: CASRLGGAYNSPLHF; abundance: -; j_gene: TRBJ1-6; v_gene: TRBV5-8; d_gene: -
CDR3nt: TGTGCCAGCAGCTTACCCCTATCCAGGGACTATGGCTACACCTTC; CDR3aa: CASSLPLSRDYGYTF; abundance: -; j_gene: TRBJ1-2; v_gene: TRBV11-2; d_gene: -
CDR3nt: TGCGCCAGCAGCTTGGCCCAACTAGCGGGGGGGGAGACCCAGTACTTC; CDR3aa: CASSLAQLAGGETQYF; abundance: -; j_gene: TRBJ2-5; v_gene: TRBV5-1; d_gene: TRBD2
CDR3nt: TGTGCCAGCAGTCCGGGACAGGCCTATCAGCCCCAGCATTTT; CDR3aa: CASSPGQAYQPQHF; abundance: -; j_gene: TRBJ1-5; v_gene: TRBV27; d_gene: TRBD1
CDR3nt: TGCGCCAGCAGCACGGGACAGGGAAGGAACTATGGCTACACCTTC; CDR3aa: CASSTGQGRNYGYTF; abundance: once; j_gene: TRBJ1-2; v_gene: TRBV5-1; d_gene: TRBD1
CDR3nt: TGTGCCAGCAGTCGAGGGGGCCGGACTGGAAACACCATATATTTT; CDR3aa: CASSRGGRTGNTIYF; abundance: -; j_gene: TRBJ1-3; v_gene: TRBV6-5; d_gene: TRBD1
CDR3nt: TGTGCCAGCAGCCCGGAAGGGGTCGGGTCAAGTGGCTACACCTTC; CDR3aa: CASSPEGVGSSGYTF; abundance: -; j_gene: TRBJ1-2; v_gene: TRBV5-8; d_gene: -